Listed here are 25 T cell receptor beta chains from one sample, sequenced in a study of shared clonotypes between healthy human individuals. CD8 cells classed as naive were CD45RO-negative and positively selected for CCR7, excluding terminally differentiated effector memory CD45RA+ cells. TCRdb's copy holds only in-frame clones and misses some; the assay was immunoSEQ multiplex PCR. Of more than 2 million clones in the sample, about 94% were seen once. Sequencing was carried out using naive CD8+ T cells sorted from blood. These receptor sequences come from a man younger than 30 in good health.

This chain joins TRBV21-1 and TRBJ2-7. TRBV21-1 is noted as a pseudogene. This CDR3 contains 17 residues. CDR3 bases: TGTGCCAGCAGCAATCACTCCAGCCGGGGGCGAATCTACGAGCAGTACTTC. This translates into CASSNHSSRGRIYEQYF.

The V and J genes are TRBV9 and TRBJ1-6, with TRBD1 as a possible D gene (5 bases). This CDR3 is built from 15 residues. Looked up from germline, CDR1 is SGDLS and CDR2 is YYNGEE. V gave up 0 bases and J gave up 7 bases, with 11 bases separating them. The CDR3 region is CASSVVGGVNSPLHF. In DNA, the CDR3 is TGTGCCAGCAGCGTAGTGGGGGGGGTGAATTCACCCCTCCACTTT.

The V gene is TRBV30, the J gene TRBJ1-5, with 9 bases fitting TRBD1. The CDR3 has 15 amino acids. V was pared by 3 bases and J by 4 bases, with 7 bases of the junction left unmatched. Germline CDR1 reads GTSNPN; CDR2 reads SVGIG (reference sequence). DNA of the CDR3: TGTGCCTGGAGCCCCGACAGGGGGAGAAATCAGCCCCAGCATTTT. As protein: CAWSPDRGRNQPQHF. Supplemented by reference TRBV30 and TRBJ1-5, the full variable domain reads SQTIHQWPATLVQPVGSPLSLECTVEGTSNPNLYWYRQAAGRGLQLLFYSVGIGQISSEVPQNLSASRPQDRQFILSSKKLLLSDSGFYLCAWSPDRGRNQPQHFGDGTRLSIL.

The chain carries TRBV7-9 and TRBJ2-3; perhaps TRBD2 as D (6 bases). Trimming removed 1 base at V and 4 bases at J, with 9 bases between. The CDR3 runs 14 residues. Germline CDR1 and CDR2: SEHNR and FQNEAQ (reference sequence). The CDR3 nucleotides are TGTGCCAGCAGCTTAGGACTAGAGTCAGATACGCAGTATTTT. This encodes CASSLGLESDTQYF.

Concerning this clone: Within the sample, other DNA sequences also encode this same CDR3. This chain uses TRBV27 with TRBJ1-5; possibly TRBD1 for D (5 bases). The CDR3 has 14 amino acids. Germline V gene data show CDR1 as MNHEY and CDR2 as SMNVEV (reference sequence). Trimming took 3 bases from V and 5 from J, leaving 11 bases between them. CDR3 protein: CASSLEQGYQPQHF. The CDR3 region has the DNA TGTGCCAGCAGTTTGGAGCAGGGCTATCAGCCCCAGCATTTT.

CDR3 protein: CASSSNLAGVGEQYF. The CDR3 DNA sequence: TGTGCCAGCAGTTCGAATCTAGCGGGAGTTGGCGAGCAGTACTTC. The chain combines TRBV6-5 with TRBJ2-7; 10 nucleotides align to TRBD2. Germline lookup yields CDR1 MNHEY and CDR2 SVGAGI. The CDR3 is made up of 15 amino acids. V lost 4 bases, J lost 6 bases, and 9 bases stayed unmatched.

The rearrangement uses TRBV5-4 and TRBJ1-1; 8 bases align to TRBD1. CDR1 and CDR2 from the germline V gene are SGHNT and YYREEE (reference sequence). This CDR3 spans 13 amino acids. The ends lost 6 bases at V and 4 bases at J; junction bases unmatched: 5. CDR3 DNA: TGTGCCAGCAAAGGACAGGGAAGCACTGAAGCTTTCTTT. It yields the protein CASKGQGSTEAFF.

This clone is a singleton in its sample. The chain couples TRBV6-5 to TRBJ2-2; 9 nucleotides agree with TRBD1. The CDR3 extends over 15 amino acids. The V segment lost 6 bases and the J segment 6 bases; nucleotides outside the gene matches: 8. Germline-derived CDR1 and CDR2 are MNHEY and SVGAGI. The CDR3 region is CASSSTGGASGELFF. The DNA for the CDR3 is TGTGCCAGCAGCAGTACAGGGGGCGCTTCCGGGGAGCTGTTTTTT.

The chain is built from TRBV28 and TRBJ2-1, with TRBD2 matching 10 bases. The CDR3 runs 15 residues. With V trimmed by 6 bases and J by 9 bases, 11 bases remained unmatched. Germline CDR1 MDHEN, CDR2 SYDVKM. The CDR3 DNA reads as TGTGCCAGCAGACCACAGCGGGGGGGCCGAACTGAGCAGTTCTTC. This gives the protein CASRPQRGGRTEQFF.

The chain employs TRBV6-5 and TRBJ2-1, with 12 positions matching TRBD2. CDR1 is MNHEY, CDR2 SVGAGI, per germline. The CDR3 loop spans 16 amino acids. V lost 2 bases and J lost 7; bases outside the gene matches: 6. CDR3 coding DNA: TGTGCCAGCAGTTACGACAAGACTAGCGGGAGAAATGAGCAGTTCTTC. Encoded protein: CASSYDKTSGRNEQFF.

As regards this clone: This may come from a read error, since a much larger clone is one base off. This same CDR3 is encoded by further DNA sequences in the sample. Written as DNA, the CDR3 is TGTGCCAGCAGCGTTGGCGGGAGCTCCTACGAGCAGTACTTC. Translation: CASSVGGSSYEQYF. The J gene is TRBJ2-7, the V gene TRBV9; 7 nucleotides align to TRBD2. Germline V gene sequence: CDR1 SGDLS, CDR2 YYNGEE. The junction had 2 bases not matched to a gene; V was cut back by 2 bases and J by 0 bases. The CDR3 is 14 amino acids.

The chain links TRBV29-1 to TRBJ2-7; D unclear. Germline V gene data show CDR1 as SQVTM and CDR2 as ANQGSEA. Trimming left V 7 bases short and J 4 bases short, with 17 bases between. The CDR3 spans 13 residues. CDR3 bases: TGCAGCGATACATCACTTGGAGCTTACGAGCAGTACTTC. Protein product: CSDTSLGAYEQYF.

In DNA form, the CDR3 reads TGTGCCAGCAGACCTCGGGACAGCAACTTCTATGGCTACACCTTC. Translating gives CASRPRDSNFYGYTF. The rearrangement uses TRBV6-1 and TRBJ1-2; TRBD1 aligns across 7 bases. Per germline, CDR1 MNHNS and CDR2 SASEGT. Unmatched junction bases numbered 11, after V lost 6 bases and J lost 4 bases. This CDR3 region has 15 residues.

A single count supports this clone. The chain carries TRBV30 and TRBJ2-2; D is possibly TRBD1 (7 bases). CDR3 length equals 16 residues. The germline gives CDR1 GTSNPN, CDR2 SVGIG (reference sequence). V was shortened by 3 bases and J by 5 bases, with 19 bases between the two germline ends. The CDR3 sequence: CAWRPLEGAHTGELFF. The DNA of the CDR3 is TGTGCCTGGAGACCGTTGGAGGGGGCGCATACCGGGGAGCTGTTTTTT.

V is TRBV19 and J is TRBJ2-1; a possible D gene is TRBD2 (5 bases). Trimming left V 5 bases short and J 3 bases short, with 8 bases between. Per the germline V gene, CDR1 is LNHDA and CDR2 is SQIVND (reference sequence). CDR3 length: 13 residues. Here the CDR3 DNA reads TGTGCCAGTAGTGTTGACTACTACAATGAGCAGTTCTTC. Amino acid sequence: CASSVDYYNEQFF.

This clone has a single count. The CDR3 nucleotides read TGTGCCAGCAGCCCCGCGGCAGGCGAAGAGAGTAATGAGCAGTTCTTC. This encodes CASSPAAGEESNEQFF. V gene TRBV27 combines with J gene TRBJ2-1; no definite D call. The germline CDR1 and CDR2 sequences are MNHEY and SMNVEV (reference sequence). Trimming removed 6 bases at V and 7 bases at J, with 22 bases between. The CDR3 loop spans 16 amino acids.

V gene TRBV11-2 combines with J gene TRBJ2-1; tentative D call: TRBD1 (6 bases). Germline V CDR1 and CDR2: SGHAT, FQNNGV. V was pared by 5 bases and J by 6 bases, with 14 bases between. The CDR3 runs to 14 residues. CDR3 loop: CASSGGLSVNEQFF. Here the CDR3 DNA reads TGTGCCAGCAGCGGGGGCCTATCTGTCAATGAGCAGTTCTTC.

The gene calls are TRBV6-1 and TRBJ2-1, with 8 bases lining up with TRBD2. Germline CDR1 reads MNHNS; CDR2 reads SASEGT. The CDR3 loop spans 15 amino acids. J lost 6 bases, V lost 8 bases, and 12 bases had no gene match. Here the CDR3 reads CASRPSSGSLNEQFF. The DNA for the CDR3 is TGTGCCAGCCGTCCCTCCAGCGGGAGTCTCAATGAGCAGTTCTTC.

V gene TRBV18 combines with J gene TRBJ2-2; perhaps TRBD1 as D (5 bases). V dropped 1 base and J dropped 2 bases, with 11 bases sitting between them. There are 16 residues in the CDR3. The germline gives CDR1 KGHSH, CDR2 LQKENI. The CDR3 here is CASSPLQGPNTGELFF. DNA of the CDR3: TGTGCCAGCTCACCACTTCAGGGCCCAAACACCGGGGAGCTGTTTTTT. The full variable domain, rest sourced from reference TRBV18 and TRBJ2-2, is NAGVMQNPRHLVRRRGQEARLRCSPMKGHSHVYWYRQLPEEGLKFMVYLQKENIIDESGMPKERFSAEFPKEGPSILRIQQVVRGDSAAYFCASSPLQGPNTGELFFGEGSRLTVL.

V usage is TRBV28 and J usage is TRBJ2-2; D is undetermined. The CDR3 spans 13 residues. The V end was cut by 3 bases, the J end by 6 bases, with 8 bases between. CDR1 is MDHEN and CDR2 is SYDVKM in the germline V gene. CDR3 protein: CASSFSSPGELFF. Written as DNA, the CDR3 is TGTGCCAGCAGTTTTTCTAGTCCCGGGGAGCTGTTTTTT.

The chain couples TRBV4-1 to TRBJ1-1; tentatively, D is TRBD1 (6 bases). Trimming pared 8 bases from V and 10 bases from J, leaving 11 bases between. The CDR3 is 10 amino acids. Germline V gene sequence: CDR1 MGHRA, CDR2 YSYEKL. CDR3 coding DNA: TGCGCCAGCGGAACAGGGATAGCTTTCTTT. Translating it yields CASGTGIAFF.

As to this clone: Other DNA sequences in the sample encode the same CDR3. V gene TRBV6-5 combines with J gene TRBJ2-5; D might be TRBD1 (5 bases). Germline loops: CDR1 MNHEY, CDR2 SVGAGI. Trimming stripped 3 bases from V and 4 bases from J, with 12 bases between. The length of the CDR3 is 14 residues. The CDR3 sequence is CASSYLGGAETQYF. DNA of the CDR3: TGTGCCAGCAGTTATTTGGGTGGGGCAGAGACCCAGTACTTC.

The count of this clone is one. The chain uses TRBV12-5 and TRBJ2-2; the D is unclear. The CDR3 runs 12 residues. V lost 6 bases to trimming and J lost 8 bases, with 10 bases between them. The germline gives CDR1 LGHNT, CDR2 FRNRAP. In nucleotides, the CDR3 is TGTGCTAGTGGACACTATGGGGGGGAGCTGTTTTTT. The encoded protein is CASGHYGGELFF.

V usage is TRBV10-3 and J usage is TRBJ2-3; 7 bases align to TRBD1. Germline V CDR1 and CDR2: ENHRY, SYGVKD. The ends lost 3 bases at V and 4 bases at J; junction bases unmatched: 1. The CDR3 totals 13 residues. The CDR3 sequence is CAISDDRADTQYF. CDR3 DNA sequence: TGTGCCATCAGTGATGACAGGGCAGATACGCAGTATTTT.

The CDR3 reads CASSGVEQPQHF. CDR3 nucleotides: TGTGCCAGCAGCGGTGTCGAACAGCCCCAGCATTTT. This chain joins TRBV11-2 and TRBJ1-5; D gene unclear. Germline CDR1 is SGHAT and CDR2 is FQNNGV. This CDR3 spans 12 amino acids. Trimming took 5 bases from V and 7 from J, leaving 9 bases between them.